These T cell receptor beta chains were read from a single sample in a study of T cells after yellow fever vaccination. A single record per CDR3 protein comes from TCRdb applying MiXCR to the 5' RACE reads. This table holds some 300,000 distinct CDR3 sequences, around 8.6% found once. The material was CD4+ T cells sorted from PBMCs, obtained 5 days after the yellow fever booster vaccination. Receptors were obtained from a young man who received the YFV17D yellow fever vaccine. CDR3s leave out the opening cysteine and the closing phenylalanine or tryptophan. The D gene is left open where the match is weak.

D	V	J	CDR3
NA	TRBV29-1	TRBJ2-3	SVEAGIREY
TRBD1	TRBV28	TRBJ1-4	ASSLGDRGGEKLF
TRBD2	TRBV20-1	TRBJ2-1	SVPTSGGLNEKF
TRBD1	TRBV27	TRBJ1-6	ASSLSGSGQGDSPLH
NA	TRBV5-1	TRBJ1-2	ASSLQGPSGYT
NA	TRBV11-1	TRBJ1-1	ASRGRDTEAF
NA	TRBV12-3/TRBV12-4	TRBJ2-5	ASSWAQETQY
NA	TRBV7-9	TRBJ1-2	ASSSGTAANYGYT
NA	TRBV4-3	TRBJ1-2	ASSQDPTRPGLYT
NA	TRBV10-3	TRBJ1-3	AIRETGNTIY
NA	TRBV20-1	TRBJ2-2	SARAGPGELF
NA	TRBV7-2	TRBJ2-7	ASSFTTGDYEQY
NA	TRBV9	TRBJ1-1	ASSVQVTNTEAF
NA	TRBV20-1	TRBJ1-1	SASDSSRNTEAF
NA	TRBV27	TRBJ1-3	ASSLKGFAGNTIY
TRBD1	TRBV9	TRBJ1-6	ASSPRTGGYNSPLH
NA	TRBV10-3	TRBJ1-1	AISETENTEAF
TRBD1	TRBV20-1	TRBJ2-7	SAAGTGGFYEQY
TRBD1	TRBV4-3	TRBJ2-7	ASSQRPATGDHEQY
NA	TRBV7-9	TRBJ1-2	ASSLVAPSGYT
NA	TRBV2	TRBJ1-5	ASSEMRGDQPQH
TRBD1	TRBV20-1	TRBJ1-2	SAGTDDRVGYT
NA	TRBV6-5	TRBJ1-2	ASRTPQVPYGYT
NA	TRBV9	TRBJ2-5	ASSVALGGAETQY
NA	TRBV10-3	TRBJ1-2	AISDPQTNYGYT
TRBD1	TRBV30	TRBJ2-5	AWVPGQETQY
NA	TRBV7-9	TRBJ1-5	APRRGANQPQH
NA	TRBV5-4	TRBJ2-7	ASSLDTSSYEQY
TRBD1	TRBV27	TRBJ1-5	ASSLARDSNSNQPQH
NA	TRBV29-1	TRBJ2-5	SASRGAGETQY
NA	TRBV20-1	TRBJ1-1	SAKGGTEAF
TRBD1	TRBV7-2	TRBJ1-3	ASSPRTGRAGNTIY
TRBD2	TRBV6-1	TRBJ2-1	ASSEAGGLADYRPEQF
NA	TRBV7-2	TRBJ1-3	ASSLGLPGRGSGNTIY
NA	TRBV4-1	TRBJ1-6	ASSLQASNSPLH
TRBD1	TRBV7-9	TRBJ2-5	ASSPGQARRQETQY
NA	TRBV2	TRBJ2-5	ASSEQSISQETQY
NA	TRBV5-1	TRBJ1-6	ASSFGQDKLRHSPLH
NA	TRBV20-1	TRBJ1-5	SARRGGNQPQH
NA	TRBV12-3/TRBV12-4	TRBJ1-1	ASSSYADLDEAF
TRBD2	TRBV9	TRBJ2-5	ASSVVAGLGTQY
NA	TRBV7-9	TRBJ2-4	ASSHGRVGIQY
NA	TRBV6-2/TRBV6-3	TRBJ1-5	ASSAHLRWGNQPQH
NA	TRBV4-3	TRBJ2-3	ASSQGSWSTDTQY
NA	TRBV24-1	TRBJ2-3	ATSGTGDTDTQY
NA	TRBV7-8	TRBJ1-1	ASSSLRAGNTEAF
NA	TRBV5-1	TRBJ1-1	ASSSPNLNTEAF
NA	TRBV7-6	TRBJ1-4	ASSLAERGNEKLF
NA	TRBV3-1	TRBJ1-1	ASSQGGDIPTEAF
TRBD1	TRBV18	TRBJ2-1	ASSPGQGFDNEQF